This T cell receptor beta chain emerged from a study of T and B cells in COVID-19 patients. From blood, 250-500 ng of genomic DNA served as TRB template. General study points: In COVID-19 patients, T cell receptor beta variable and joining gene use was reportedly strongly skewed. No sequencing was yet done of CD4+, regulatory or CD8+ subsets, or of SARS-CoV-2-responsive or tetramer+ sorted cells.

The CDR3 has 15 amino acids. With 0 bases clipped from V and 9 bases from J, the junction kept 10 bases outside the gene matches. Multiplex PCR with BIOMED2 TRB-A/B primer pools amplified TRB rearrangements. TCRdb reprocessed the multiplex PCR reads with MiXCR, giving one entry per CDR3 protein. This sample has around 20,000 distinct CDR3 sequences, with under 30% found just once. This clonotype was counted only a few times. Its specificity is unknown. Sequencing input: blood. The gene calls are TRBV12-3 or TRBV12-4 and TRBJ2-7, with 8 bases identical to TRBD1. This receptor was obtained from a human donor who had recovered from COVID-19. In nucleotides, the CDR3 is TGTGCCAGCAGTTTAGCGGGGACAGGACCGAAGGGGCAGTACTTC. Protein sequence: CASSLAGTGPKGQYF.